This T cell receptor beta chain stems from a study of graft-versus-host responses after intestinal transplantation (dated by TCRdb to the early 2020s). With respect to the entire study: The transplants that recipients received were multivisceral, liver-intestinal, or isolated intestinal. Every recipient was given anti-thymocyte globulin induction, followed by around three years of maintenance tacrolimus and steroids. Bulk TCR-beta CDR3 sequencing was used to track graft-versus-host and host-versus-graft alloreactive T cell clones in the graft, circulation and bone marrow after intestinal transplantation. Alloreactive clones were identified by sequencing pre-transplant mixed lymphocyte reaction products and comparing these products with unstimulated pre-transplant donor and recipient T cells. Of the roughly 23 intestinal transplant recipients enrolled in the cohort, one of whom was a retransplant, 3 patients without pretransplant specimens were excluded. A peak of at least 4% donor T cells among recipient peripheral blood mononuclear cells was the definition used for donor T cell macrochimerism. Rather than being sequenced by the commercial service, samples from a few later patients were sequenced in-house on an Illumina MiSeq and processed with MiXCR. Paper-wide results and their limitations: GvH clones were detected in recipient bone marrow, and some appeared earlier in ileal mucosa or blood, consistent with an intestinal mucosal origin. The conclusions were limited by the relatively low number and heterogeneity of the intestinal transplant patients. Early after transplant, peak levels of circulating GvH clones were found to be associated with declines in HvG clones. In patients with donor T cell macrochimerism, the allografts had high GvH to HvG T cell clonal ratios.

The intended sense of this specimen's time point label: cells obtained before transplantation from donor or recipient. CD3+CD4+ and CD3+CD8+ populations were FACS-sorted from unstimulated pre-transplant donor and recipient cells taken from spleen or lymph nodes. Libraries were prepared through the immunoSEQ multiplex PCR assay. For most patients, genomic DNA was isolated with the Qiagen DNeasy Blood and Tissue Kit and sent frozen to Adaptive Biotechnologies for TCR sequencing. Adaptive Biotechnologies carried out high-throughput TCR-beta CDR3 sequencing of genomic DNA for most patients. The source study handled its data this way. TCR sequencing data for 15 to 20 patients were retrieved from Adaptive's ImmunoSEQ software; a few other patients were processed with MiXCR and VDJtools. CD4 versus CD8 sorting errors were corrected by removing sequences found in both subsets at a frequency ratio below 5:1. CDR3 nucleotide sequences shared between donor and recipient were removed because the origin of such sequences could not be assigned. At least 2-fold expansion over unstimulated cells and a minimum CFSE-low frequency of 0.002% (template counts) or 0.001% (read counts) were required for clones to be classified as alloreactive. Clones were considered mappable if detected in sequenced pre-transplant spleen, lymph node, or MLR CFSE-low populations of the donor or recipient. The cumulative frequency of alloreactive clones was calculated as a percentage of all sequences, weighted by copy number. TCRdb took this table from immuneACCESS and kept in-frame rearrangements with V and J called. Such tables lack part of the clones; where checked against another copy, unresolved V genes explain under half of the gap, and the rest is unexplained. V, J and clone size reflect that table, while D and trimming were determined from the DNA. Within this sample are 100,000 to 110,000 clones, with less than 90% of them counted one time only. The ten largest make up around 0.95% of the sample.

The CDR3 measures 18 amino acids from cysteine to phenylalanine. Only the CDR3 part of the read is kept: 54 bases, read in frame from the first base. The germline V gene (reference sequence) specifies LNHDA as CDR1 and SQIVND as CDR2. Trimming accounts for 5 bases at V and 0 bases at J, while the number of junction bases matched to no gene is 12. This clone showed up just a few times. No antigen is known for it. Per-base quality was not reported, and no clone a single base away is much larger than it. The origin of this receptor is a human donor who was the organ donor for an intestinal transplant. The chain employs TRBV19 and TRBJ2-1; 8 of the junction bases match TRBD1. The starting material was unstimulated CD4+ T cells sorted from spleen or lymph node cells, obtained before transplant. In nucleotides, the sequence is TGTGCCAGTAGTCGGGACAGGTTTAAGTCCCGCTCCTACAATGAGCAGTTCTTC. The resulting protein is CASSRDRFKSRSYNEQFF.